The subject of this entry is one T cell receptor beta chain. Its antigen remains unidentified. This entry belongs to a study of shared clonotypes between healthy human individuals. Study background: The cohort had two women and a few men, ages 18 to 49.

Negatively enriched CD4+ T cells were divided by CD45RA into naive and memory. The CDR3 length is 12 residues. V gave up 5 bases and J gave up 1 base, with 5 bases separating them. Germline V gives CDR1 KGHSH, CDR2 LQKENI. Study-level findings and limits: Among donors, sharing of clonotypes was expected to be affected by sequencing depth.

Original methodology: ImmunoSEQ supplied junction-only sequences lacking quality scores, so filtering was different. Measured with immunoSEQ multiplex PCR; TCRdb has only the in-frame clones, and not every one. The V and J calls and clone size were taken over from that table, and D and trimming were inferred from the DNA. The repertoire consists of about 1 million clones, with under 80% occurring once and the leading ten covering 1.4% to 1.5%. This receptor was taken from a man aged 18 to 29 in good health. V gene TRBV18 combines with J gene TRBJ1-1; no clear D. The sequenced sample was memory CD4+ T cells sorted from blood. Subset defined: CD45RA-negative fraction. The CDR3 DNA reads as TGTGCCAGCTCAGAGGGGAACACTGAAGCTTTCTTT. Translating gives CASSEGNTEAFF.